Each of the 31 T cell receptor beta chains below was sequenced from the same sample in a study of shared clonotypes between healthy human individuals. The protocol was immunoSEQ multiplex PCR, while the TCRdb copy is restricted to in-frame clones and leaves out a portion. This table has about 510,000 clones, about four fifths appearing once. The sequenced sample consisted of PBMCs. Receptors were obtained from a middle-aged woman in good health. Some clones in this sample may be carry-over from other donors' samples.

The rearrangement uses TRBV5-1 and TRBJ2-7; 10 nucleotides agree with TRBD2. The CDR3 contains 15 residues. The germline CDR1 and CDR2 sequences are SGHRS and YFSETQ. Germline trimming cut 3 bases from V and 0 bases from J; bases unmatched to any gene: 3. Written as DNA, the CDR3 is TGCGCCAGCAGCTCGGGACTAGCGTTCTCCTACGAGCAGTACTTC. Its protein is CASSSGLAFSYEQYF.

The gene calls are TRBV28 and TRBJ2-7; 7 bases map to TRBD1. Germline assignment: CDR1 MDHEN and CDR2 SYDVKM. The ends lost 6 bases at V and 1 base at J; junction bases unmatched: 9. There are 15 residues in the CDR3. The CDR3 region is CASSVNRGRSYEQYF. CDR3 bases: TGTGCCAGCAGCGTAAACAGGGGACGATCCTACGAGCAGTACTTC.

The chain joins TRBV7-2 to TRBJ1-2; 10 bases line up with TRBD1. This CDR3 contains 16 residues. V gave up 1 base and J gave up 0 bases; unmatched junction bases: 2. From germline, CDR1 is SGHTA and CDR2 FQGNSA. CDR3 amino acids: CASSLGGTGANYGYTF. CDR3 bases: TGTGCCAGCAGCTTAGGCGGGACAGGGGCTAACTATGGCTACACCTTC.

In its sample, this clone was seen a few times. The chain carries TRBV18 and TRBJ1-1; 9 bases are shared with TRBD1. After removal of 3 bases from V and 4 bases from J, the junction contained 9 bases not matched to a gene. The CDR3 covers 16 residues. Germline V gene sequence: CDR1 KGHSH, CDR2 LQKENI. The CDR3: CASSPTGGSGGTEAFF. The CDR3, as DNA: TGTGCCAGCTCACCCACAGGGGGCTCAGGGGGCACTGAAGCTTTCTTT.

The rearrangement links TRBV4-1 to TRBJ1-1; 7 bases are shared with TRBD1. The CDR3 has 14 amino acids. Germline V gene lookup returns CDR1 MGHRA and CDR2 YSYEKL. Trimming removed 5 bases from V and 1 base from J; junction bases left unmatched: 4. In DNA, the CDR3 is TGCGCCAGCAGCTGGCGGGACAGGAACACTGAAGCTTTCTTT. This sequence encodes CASSWRDRNTEAFF.

The chain joins TRBV4-3 to TRBJ2-3; 9 bases fit TRBD1. Germline assignment: CDR1 LGHNA and CDR2 YSLEER. The V segment lost 4 bases and the J segment 3 bases; nucleotides outside the gene matches: 5. There are 15 residues in the CDR3. DNA for the CDR3: TGCGCCAGCAGCCTCAGGACAGGGGAAACAGATACGCAGTATTTT. It specifies CASSLRTGETDTQYF.

The gene calls are TRBV19 and TRBJ2-1; D remains ambiguous. With 10 bases removed from V and 7 bases from J, the gap between germline ends came to 5 bases. CDR1 is LNHDA and CDR2 is SQIVND in the germline V gene (reference sequence). The CDR3 contains 9 residues. Written as DNA, the CDR3 is TGTGCCACCGAGAATGAGCAGTTCTTC. It encodes CATENEQFF.

As concerns this clone: A read error may be the cause here, since a much bigger clone is one base away. This chain joins TRBV5-4 and TRBJ2-7; TRBD2 matches 13 bases. Germline-derived CDR1 and CDR2 are SGHNT and YYREEE (reference sequence). This CDR3 spans 15 amino acids. V shed 2 bases and J 3 bases; nucleotides not matched to a gene: 2. CDR3 region: CASSFWTSGSYEQYF. Here the CDR3 DNA reads TGTGCCAGCAGCTTTTGGACTAGCGGGAGCTACGAGCAGTACTTC.

The J gene is TRBJ2-7, the V gene TRBV6-1; the match to TRBD1 covers 8 bases. Trimming at V came to 6 bases and at J to 0 bases, leaving 7 bases not matched to a gene. CDR1 MNHNS and CDR2 SASEGT come from the germline V gene. The CDR3 consists of 15 residues. This CDR3 is CASRAGTGNSYEQYF. Written as DNA, the CDR3 is TGTGCCAGCAGGGCCGGGACAGGAAACTCCTACGAGCAGTACTTC.

V and J are TRBV30 and TRBJ1-2; possible D gene TRBD1, 6 bases. CDR1 is GTSNPN and CDR2 is SVGIG in the germline V gene (reference sequence). This CDR3 has 14 amino acids. Deletions cut 0 bases from V and 4 bases from J, with 12 bases between. The CDR3 DNA sequence: TGTGCCTGGAGTGTACGAGCGGACAGCTATGGCTACACCTTC. Amino acid sequence: CAWSVRADSYGYTF.

The rearrangement uses TRBV6-4 and TRBJ2-3; D is unresolved. Trimming took 8 bases from V and 4 from J, leaving 13 bases between them. The CDR3 runs 13 residues. CDR1 is MRHNA and CDR2 is SNTAGT in the germline V gene. The CDR3 DNA follows: TGTGCCAGCGCCTCGGACGTTCCAGATACGCAGTATTTT. Amino acids: CASASDVPDTQYF.

V and J are TRBV6-5 and TRBJ1-2, with 8 bases aligning to TRBD1. Germline assignment: CDR1 MNHEY and CDR2 SVGAGI. The CDR3 runs to 13 residues. With 2 bases clipped from V and 5 bases from J, the junction kept 1 base outside the gene matches. CDR3 DNA: TGTGCCAGCAGTTACCGGACAGGGTATGGCTACACCTTC. As protein: CASSYRTGYGYTF.

The V and J genes are TRBV11-2 and TRBJ2-3; possibly TRBD2 for D (6 bases). This CDR3 has 15 amino acids. The V end lost 1 base, the J end lost 2 bases, and 10 bases lay between the germline ends. CDR1 is SGHAT and CDR2 is FQNNGV in the germline V gene. CDR3 nucleotides: TGTGCCAGCAGCTTAGTGGGAGGACTCACAGATACGCAGTATTTT. This codes for CASSLVGGLTDTQYF.

CDR3 sequence: CASRRGGRLGEQYF. The CDR3 nucleotides are TGTGCCAGCCGACGGGGGGGACGGCTGGGCGAGCAGTACTTC. The chain uses TRBV7-9 and TRBJ2-7; 8 bases line up with TRBD2. From germline, CDR1 is SEHNR and CDR2 FQNEAQ (reference sequence). With 8 bases clipped from V and 6 bases from J, the junction kept 12 bases outside the gene matches. This CDR3 has 14 amino acids. Together with reference TRBV7-9 and TRBJ2-7, the CDR3 gives the full variable domain: DTGVSQNPRHKITKRGQNVTFRCDPISEHNRLYWYRQTLGQGPEFLTYFQNEAQLEKSRLLSDRFSAERPKGSFSTLEIQRTEQGDSAMYLCASRRGGRLGEQYFGPGTRLTVT.

This clone appeared a few times. This chain joins TRBV6-1 and TRBJ2-3; weak D call: TRBD2 (5 bases). The V and J ends lost 6 bases and 2 bases respectively, with 12 bases between them. The CDR3 runs to 14 residues. CDR1 MNHNS and CDR2 SASEGT come from the germline V gene. The DNA of the CDR3 is TGTGCCAGCAGCCAACTAGGACCCACAGATACGCAGTATTTT. Translating gives CASSQLGPTDTQYF.

The chain uses TRBV11-2 and TRBJ2-7; 9 bases agree with TRBD1. Germline V CDR1 and CDR2: SGHAT, FQNNGV. The CDR3 has 14 amino acids. With V trimmed by 5 bases and J by 7 bases, 9 bases remained unmatched. This chain's CDR3 is CASSPGTGLGEQYF. CDR3 DNA sequence: TGTGCCAGCAGCCCTGGGACAGGGTTGGGTGAGCAGTACTTC.

The chain carries TRBV28 and TRBJ2-3, with D uncertain. Per the germline V gene, CDR1 is MDHEN and CDR2 is SYDVKM. The CDR3 loop spans 15 amino acids. V was shortened by 4 bases and J by 5 bases, with 16 bases between the two germline ends. CDR3 region: CASSSSRKAQDTQYF. CDR3 nucleotide sequence: TGTGCCAGCAGTTCCTCTCGAAAGGCCCAAGATACGCAGTATTTT.

Written as DNA, the CDR3 is TGTGCCAGCAGCTTAGTCGGGGGCATGAACACTGAAGCTTTCTTT. As protein: CASSLVGGMNTEAFF. The chain is built from TRBV7-2 and TRBJ1-1, with D maybe TRBD1 (6 bases). Per the germline V gene, CDR1 is SGHTA and CDR2 is FQGNSA. The ends were cut back, 1 base at V and 0 bases at J, with 9 bases in the middle. This CDR3 spans 15 amino acids. The whole variable domain, filled in from reference TRBV7-2 and TRBJ1-1, reads GAGVSQSPSNKVTEKGKDVELRCDPISGHTALYWYRQSLGQGLEFLIYFQGNSAPDKSGLPSDRFSAERTGGSVSTLTIQRTQQEDSAVYLCASSLVGGMNTEAFFGQGTRLTVV.

With regard to this clone: This likely reflects a read error, since a far larger clone is one base away. This chain joins TRBV13 and TRBJ2-1, with 9 positions matching TRBD2. The J segment lost 1 base and the V segment lost 3 bases, leaving 1 base of the junction unmatched. This CDR3 comprises 15 residues. Germline V gene data show CDR1 as PRHDT and CDR2 as FYEKMQ (reference sequence). The CDR3 coding sequence is TGTGCCAGCAGCTTTAGCGGGAGATCCTACAATGAGCAGTTCTTC. Translating gives CASSFSGRSYNEQFF.

This clone showed up just once. The gene calls are TRBV27 and TRBJ2-1, with D uncertain. Germline V gene sequence: CDR1 MNHEY, CDR2 SMNVEV (reference sequence). The V end was cut by 2 bases, the J end by 5 bases, with 10 bases between. The CDR3 totals 14 residues. The CDR3 DNA is TGTGCCAGCAGTTTAAGTGTGGCTAACAATGAGCAGTTCTTC. This codes for CASSLSVANNEQFF.

The gene calls are TRBV5-1 and TRBJ2-5; 16 nucleotides match TRBD2. The germline V gene has CDR1 SGHRS and CDR2 YFSETQ. The V gene end was trimmed by 3 bases and the J gene end by 7 bases; junction bases not matched to a gene: 12. The CDR3 extends over 18 amino acids. In nucleotides, the CDR3 is TGCGCCAGCAGCTCACCGGGACTAGCGGGAGGGTACGGTTGGACCCAGTACTTC. This sequence encodes CASSSPGLAGGYGWTQYF.

The chain links TRBV2 to TRBJ2-7; 11 positions agree with TRBD1. Germline CDR1 and CDR2: SNHLY and FYNNEI. The CDR3 spans 14 residues. Trimming cost V 8 bases and J 4 bases; bases outside gene matches: 7. The CDR3 region has the DNA TGTGCCAGCGGCCGGGACAGGGGGTGGTACGAGCAGTACTTC. This sequence encodes CASGRDRGWYEQYF.

The chain's CDR3 is CASSEWGRDAFF. The CDR3 coding sequence is TGTGCCAGCAGTGAATGGGGGCGCGATGCTTTCTTT. The rearrangement uses TRBV25-1 and TRBJ1-1; a weak D match, TRBD1 (6 bases). The CDR3 has 12 amino acids. Trimming removed 1 base from V and 11 bases from J, with 11 bases in between. The V gene's germline CDR1 is MGHDK and CDR2 SYGVNS.

The V call is TRBV5-4, the J call TRBJ2-1; D may be TRBD2 (7 bases). CDR3 length: 16 amino acids. V shed 2 bases and J shed 8 bases, with 20 bases lying between them. Germline CDR1 and CDR2: SGHNT and YYREEE (reference sequence). The CDR3 protein is CASSLGGTNIRDEQFF. The CDR3 region has the DNA TGTGCCAGCAGCTTAGGGGGGACTAACATTAGGGATGAGCAGTTCTTC.

The V call is TRBV27, the J call TRBJ2-1; 9 bases are a match to TRBD2. The CDR3 spans 14 residues. V was clipped by 0 bases and J by 12 bases; unmatched bases: 6. CDR1 and CDR2 from the germline V gene are MNHEY and SMNVEV (reference sequence). The CDR3 sequence: CASSLSASGALQFF. DNA for the CDR3: TGTGCCAGCAGTTTATCCGCTAGCGGGGCCCTGCAGTTCTTC.

The chain employs TRBV5-4 and TRBJ2-3, with 8 positions matching TRBD1. Trimming cost V 4 bases and J 2 bases; bases outside gene matches: 3. The CDR3 runs to 14 residues. Looked up from germline, CDR1 is SGHNT and CDR2 is YYREEE (reference sequence). The CDR3 DNA reads TGTGCCAGCAGCCGGGACAGGAACACAGATACGCAGTATTTT. Protein sequence: CASSRDRNTDTQYF.

This clone was seen once. V usage is TRBV11-1 and J usage is TRBJ2-1; perhaps TRBD1 as D (5 bases). The CDR3 is made up of 13 amino acids. Trimming removed 1 base at V and 8 bases at J, with 9 bases between. Germline CDR1 reads SGHAT; CDR2 reads FQDESV (reference sequence). The CDR3, as DNA: TGTGCCAGCAGCTTAGGCAGGGTCCATGAGCAGTTCTTC. Amino acid sequence: CASSLGRVHEQFF.

This rearrangement joins TRBV5-1 to TRBJ2-7; a possible D gene is TRBD1 (6 bases). V lost 4 bases to trimming and J lost 2 bases, with 13 bases between them. The germline gives CDR1 SGHRS, CDR2 YFSETQ. The length of the CDR3 is 14 residues. The CDR3: CASSAQQGPYEQYF. The CDR3 DNA reads TGCGCCAGCAGCGCCCAACAGGGCCCCTACGAGCAGTACTTC.

This chain connects TRBV19 to TRBJ1-1, with D perhaps TRBD1 (6 bases). Trimming cost V 5 bases and J 6 bases, with 28 bases left between them. CDR1 LNHDA and CDR2 SQIVND come from the germline V gene (reference sequence). This CDR3 spans 18 amino acids. The CDR3 here is CASSSPNRDTSPGAEAFF. The CDR3 DNA follows: TGTGCCAGTAGTTCCCCCAACCGGGACACCAGTCCGGGCGCTGAAGCTTTCTTT.

This clone was seen only a few times. The genes are TRBV11-1 and TRBJ2-3, with TRBD2 as a possible D gene (6 bases). Trimming took 1 base from V and 6 from J, leaving 17 bases between them. The germline CDR1 and CDR2 sequences are SGHAT and FQDESV (reference sequence). This CDR3 spans 16 amino acids. CDR3 in amino acids: CASSLDGGAARDTQYF. Here the CDR3 DNA reads TGTGCCAGCAGCTTAGACGGAGGGGCCGCTCGGGATACGCAGTATTTT.

The chain carries TRBV4-1 and TRBJ2-3; no clear D gene. V shed 0 bases and J shed 5 bases, with 6 bases lying between them. The CDR3 covers 13 residues. CDR1 MGHRA and CDR2 YSYEKL come from the germline V gene. CDR3 in amino acids: CASSQDLGDTQYF. CDR3 sequence (DNA): TGCGCCAGCAGCCAAGATTTGGGAGATACGCAGTATTTT.